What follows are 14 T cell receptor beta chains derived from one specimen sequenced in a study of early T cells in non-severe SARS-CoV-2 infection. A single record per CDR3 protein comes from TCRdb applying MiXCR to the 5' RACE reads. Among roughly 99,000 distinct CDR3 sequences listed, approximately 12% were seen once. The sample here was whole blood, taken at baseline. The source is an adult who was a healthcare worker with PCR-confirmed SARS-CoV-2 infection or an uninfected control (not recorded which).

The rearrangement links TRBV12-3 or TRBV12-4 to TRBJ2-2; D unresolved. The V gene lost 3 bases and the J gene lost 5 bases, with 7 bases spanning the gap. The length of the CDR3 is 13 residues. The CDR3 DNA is TGTGCCAGCAGTTTCTTGGAGACCGGGGAGCTGTTTTTT. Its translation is CASSFLETGELFF.

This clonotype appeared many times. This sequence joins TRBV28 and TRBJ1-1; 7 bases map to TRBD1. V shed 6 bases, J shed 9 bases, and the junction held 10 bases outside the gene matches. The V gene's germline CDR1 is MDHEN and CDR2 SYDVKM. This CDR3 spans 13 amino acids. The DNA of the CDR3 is TGTGCCAGCAGCCCCCCGGGACAGCCTAAAGCTTTCTTT. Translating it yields CASSPPGQPKAFF. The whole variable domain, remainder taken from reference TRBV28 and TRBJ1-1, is DVKVTQSSRYLVKRTGEKVFLECVQDMDHENMFWYRQDPGLGLRLIYFSYDVKMKEKGDIPEGYSVSREKKERFSLILESASTNQTSMYLCASSPPGQPKAFFGQGTRLTVV.

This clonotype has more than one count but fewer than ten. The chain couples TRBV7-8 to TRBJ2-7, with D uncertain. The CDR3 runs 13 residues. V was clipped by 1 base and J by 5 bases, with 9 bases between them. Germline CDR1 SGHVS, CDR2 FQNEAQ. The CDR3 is CASSLVPGDEQYF. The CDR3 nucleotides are TGTGCCAGCAGCTTAGTTCCTGGGGACGAGCAGTACTTC. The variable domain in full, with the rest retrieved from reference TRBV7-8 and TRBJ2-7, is GAGVSQSPRYKVAKRGQDVALRCDPISGHVSLFWYQQALGQGPEFLTYFQNEAQLDKSGLPSDRFFAERPEGSVSTLKIQRTQQEDSAVYLCASSLVPGDEQYFGPGTRLTVT.

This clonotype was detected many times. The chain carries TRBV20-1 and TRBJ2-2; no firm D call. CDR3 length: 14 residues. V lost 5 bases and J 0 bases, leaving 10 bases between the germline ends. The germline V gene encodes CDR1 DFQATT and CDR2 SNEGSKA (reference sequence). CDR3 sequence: CSASRLPNTGELFF. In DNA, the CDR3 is TGCAGTGCTTCGCGCCTCCCGAACACCGGGGAGCTGTTTTTT.

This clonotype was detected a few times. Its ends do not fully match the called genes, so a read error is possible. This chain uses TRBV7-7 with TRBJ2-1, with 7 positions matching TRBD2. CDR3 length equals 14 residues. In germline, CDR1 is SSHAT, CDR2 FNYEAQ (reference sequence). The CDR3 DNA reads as TGTGCTAGCAGCCTAGGACTAGGGCTCGGTGAGCAGTTCTTC. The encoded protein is CASSLGLGLGEQFF.

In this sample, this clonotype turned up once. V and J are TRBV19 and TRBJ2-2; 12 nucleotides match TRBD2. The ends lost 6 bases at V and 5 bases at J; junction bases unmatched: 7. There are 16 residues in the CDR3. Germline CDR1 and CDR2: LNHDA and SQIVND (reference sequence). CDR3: CASRTSGTSGTGELFF. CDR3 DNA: TGTGCCAGTAGGACCTCCGGGACTAGCGGGACCGGGGAGCTGTTTTTT. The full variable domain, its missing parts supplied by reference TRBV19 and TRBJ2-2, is DGGITQSPKYLFRKEGQNVTLSCEQNLNHDAMYWYRQDPGQGLRLIYYSQIVNDFQKGDIAEGYSVSREKKESFPLTVTSAQKNPTAFYLCASRTSGTSGTGELFFGEGSRLTVL.

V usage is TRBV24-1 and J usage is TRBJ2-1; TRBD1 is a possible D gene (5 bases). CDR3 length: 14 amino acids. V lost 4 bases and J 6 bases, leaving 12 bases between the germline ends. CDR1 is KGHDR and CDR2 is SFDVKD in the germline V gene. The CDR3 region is CATSDSLGRNEQFF. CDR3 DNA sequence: TGTGCCACCAGTGACTCTTTGGGGCGCAATGAGCAGTTCTTC.

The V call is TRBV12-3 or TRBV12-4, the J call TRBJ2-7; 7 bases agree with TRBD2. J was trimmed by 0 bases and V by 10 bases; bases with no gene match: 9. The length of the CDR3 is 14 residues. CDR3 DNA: TGTGCCACCACCCCTGGGGGGGACTCCTACGAGCAGTACTTC. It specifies CATTPGGDSYEQYF.

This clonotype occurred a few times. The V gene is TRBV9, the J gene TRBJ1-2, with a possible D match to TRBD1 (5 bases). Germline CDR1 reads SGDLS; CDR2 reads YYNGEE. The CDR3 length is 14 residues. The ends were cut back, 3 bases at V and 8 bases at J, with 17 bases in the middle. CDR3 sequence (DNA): TGTGCCAGCAGCGGTCACCCAGGGATAGGAGGCTACACCTTC. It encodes CASSGHPGIGGYTF.

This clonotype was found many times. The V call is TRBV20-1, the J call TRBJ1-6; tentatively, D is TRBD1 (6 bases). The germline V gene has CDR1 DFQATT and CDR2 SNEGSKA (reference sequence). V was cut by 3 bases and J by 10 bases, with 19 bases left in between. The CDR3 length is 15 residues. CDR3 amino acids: CSASPSKGDKSPLHF. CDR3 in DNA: TGCAGTGCTAGCCCCTCAAAGGGGGACAAGTCACCCCTCCACTTT.

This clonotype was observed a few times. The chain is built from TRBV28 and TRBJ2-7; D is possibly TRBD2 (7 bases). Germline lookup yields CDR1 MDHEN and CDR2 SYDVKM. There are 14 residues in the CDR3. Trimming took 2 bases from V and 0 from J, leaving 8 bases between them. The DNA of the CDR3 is TGTGCCAGCAGTTTAGCGGGGGCCTCCTACGAGCAGTACTTC. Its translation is CASSLAGASYEQYF.

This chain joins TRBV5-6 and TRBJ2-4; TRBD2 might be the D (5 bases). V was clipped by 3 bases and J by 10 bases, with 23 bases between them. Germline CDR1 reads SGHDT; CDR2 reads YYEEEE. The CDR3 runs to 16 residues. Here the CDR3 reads CASSSSSFPTGIIQYF. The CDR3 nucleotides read TGTGCCAGCAGCTCCTCTTCATTCCCGACGGGGATTATTCAGTACTTC.

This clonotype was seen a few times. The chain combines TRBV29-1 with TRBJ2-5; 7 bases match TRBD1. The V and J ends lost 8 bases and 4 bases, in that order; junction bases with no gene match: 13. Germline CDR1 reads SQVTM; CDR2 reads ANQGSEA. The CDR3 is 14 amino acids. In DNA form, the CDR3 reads TGCAGCACCCAAAGGGGGCTTACATTAGAGACCCAGTACTTC. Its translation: CSTQRGLTLETQYF.

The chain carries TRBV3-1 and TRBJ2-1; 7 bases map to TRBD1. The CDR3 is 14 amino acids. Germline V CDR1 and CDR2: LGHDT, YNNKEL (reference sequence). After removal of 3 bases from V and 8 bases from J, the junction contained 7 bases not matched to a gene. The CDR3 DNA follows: TGTGCCAGCAGCCATTACGACAGGGCAGATGAGCAGTTCTTC. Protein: CASSHYDRADEQFF.